This note documents a single T cell receptor (beta chain) sequence. This sample is drawn from a study of patients and donors after allogeneic stem cell transplantation. TCRdb fed the RT-PCR reads into MiXCR, producing one record per CDR3 protein. The sample gives about 200,000 distinct CDR3 sequences, less than 45% of which show up once; 25% to 35% is in the top ten. Germline assignment: CDR1 LGHDT and CDR2 YNNKEL (reference sequence). This CDR3 spans 15 amino acids. Trimming cost V 0 bases and J 1 base; bases outside gene matches: 0. The specimen was blood, either unsorted or a sorted T cell fraction (not recorded which). V gene TRBV3-1 combines with J gene TRBJ1-5; 7 bases are shared with TRBD1. This TCR was sampled from a human donor who was either an allogeneic HSCT recipient or a stem cell or donor lymphocyte infusion donor (not recorded which). It is not recorded whose cells these are; they may come from a transplant donor. The chain's CDR3 is CASSQEGQSNQPQHF. CDR3 bases: TGTGCCAGCAGCCAAGAGGGACAGAGCAATCAGCCCCAGCATTTT.